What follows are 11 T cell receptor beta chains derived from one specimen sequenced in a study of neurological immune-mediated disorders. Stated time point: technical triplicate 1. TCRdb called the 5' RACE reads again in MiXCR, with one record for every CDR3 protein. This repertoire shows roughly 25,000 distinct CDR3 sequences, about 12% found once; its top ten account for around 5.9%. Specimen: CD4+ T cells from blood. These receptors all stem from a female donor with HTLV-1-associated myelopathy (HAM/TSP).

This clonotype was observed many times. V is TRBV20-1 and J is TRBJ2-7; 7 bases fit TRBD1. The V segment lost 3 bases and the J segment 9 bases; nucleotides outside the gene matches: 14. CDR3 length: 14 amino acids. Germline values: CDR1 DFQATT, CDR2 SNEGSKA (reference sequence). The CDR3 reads CSARRDREPTMQYF. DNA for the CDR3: TGCAGTGCTAGGAGGGACAGAGAACCTACGATGCAGTACTTC.

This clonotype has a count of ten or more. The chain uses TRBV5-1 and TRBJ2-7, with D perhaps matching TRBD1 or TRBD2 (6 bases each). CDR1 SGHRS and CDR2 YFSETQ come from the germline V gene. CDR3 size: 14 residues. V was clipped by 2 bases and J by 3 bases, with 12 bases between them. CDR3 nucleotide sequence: TGCGCCAGCAGCTTTAGGGGGGCCAACTACGAGCAGTACTTC. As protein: CASSFRGANYEQYF.

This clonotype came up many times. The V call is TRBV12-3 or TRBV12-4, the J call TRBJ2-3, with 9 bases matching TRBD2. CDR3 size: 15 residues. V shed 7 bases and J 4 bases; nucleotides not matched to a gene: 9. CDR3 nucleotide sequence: TGTGCCAGCACCGGGGGGGCGGGAGGGCCAGATACGCAGTATTTT. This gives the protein CASTGGAGGPDTQYF.

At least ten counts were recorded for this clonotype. The CDR3 sequence: CASSPAYGGRGETQYF. As DNA, the CDR3 is TGTGCCAGCAGTCCAGCTTACGGGGGCCGGGGTGAGACCCAGTACTTC. The rearrangement joins TRBV6-2 or TRBV6-3 to TRBJ2-5; D is possibly TRBD1 or TRBD2 (6 bases each). Germline CDR1 is MNHEY and CDR2 is SVGEGT. The CDR3 spans 16 residues. Trimming took 5 bases from V and 5 from J, leaving 21 bases between them.

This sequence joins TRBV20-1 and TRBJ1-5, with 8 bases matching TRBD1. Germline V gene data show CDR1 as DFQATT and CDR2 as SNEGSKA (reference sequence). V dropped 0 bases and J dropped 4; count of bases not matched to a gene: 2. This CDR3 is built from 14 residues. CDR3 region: CSARDDRGNQPQHF. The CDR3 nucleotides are TGCAGTGCTAGAGACGACAGGGGAAATCAGCCCCAGCATTTT.

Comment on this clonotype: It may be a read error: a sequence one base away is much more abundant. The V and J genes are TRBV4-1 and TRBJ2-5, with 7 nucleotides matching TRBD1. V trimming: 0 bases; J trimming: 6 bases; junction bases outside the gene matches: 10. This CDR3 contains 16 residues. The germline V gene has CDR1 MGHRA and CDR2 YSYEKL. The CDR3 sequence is CASSQDSSGGPKTQYF. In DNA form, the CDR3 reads TGCGCCAGCAGCCAAGATAGCTCAGGGGGTCCAAAGACCCAGTACTTC.

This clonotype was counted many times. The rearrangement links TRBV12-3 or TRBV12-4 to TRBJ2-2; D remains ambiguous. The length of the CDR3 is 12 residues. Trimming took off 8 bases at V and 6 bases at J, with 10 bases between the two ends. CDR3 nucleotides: TGTGCCAGCGGCCAAGGGTCCGGGGAGCTGTTTTTT. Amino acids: CASGQGSGELFF.

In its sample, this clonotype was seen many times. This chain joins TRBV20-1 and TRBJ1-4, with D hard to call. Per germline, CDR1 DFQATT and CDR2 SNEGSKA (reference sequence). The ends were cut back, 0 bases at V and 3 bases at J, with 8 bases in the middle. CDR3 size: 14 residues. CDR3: CSARDVGANEKLFF. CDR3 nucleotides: TGCAGTGCTAGAGATGTAGGCGCTAATGAAAAACTGTTTTTT.

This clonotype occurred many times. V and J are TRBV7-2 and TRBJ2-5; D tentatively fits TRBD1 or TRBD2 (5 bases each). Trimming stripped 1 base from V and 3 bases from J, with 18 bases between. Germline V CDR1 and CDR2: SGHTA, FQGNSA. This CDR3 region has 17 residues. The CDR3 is CASSLGVVGTGKETQYF. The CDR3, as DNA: TGTGCCAGCAGCTTAGGGGTTGTAGGGACGGGAAAAGAGACCCAGTACTTC.

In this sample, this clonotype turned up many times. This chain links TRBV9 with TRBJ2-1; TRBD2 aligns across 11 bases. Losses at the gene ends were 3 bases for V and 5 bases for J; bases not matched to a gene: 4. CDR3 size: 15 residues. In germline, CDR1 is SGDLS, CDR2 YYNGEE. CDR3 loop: CASSALAGGHNEQFF. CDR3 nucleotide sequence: TGTGCCAGCAGCGCCTTAGCGGGGGGGCACAATGAGCAGTTCTTC.

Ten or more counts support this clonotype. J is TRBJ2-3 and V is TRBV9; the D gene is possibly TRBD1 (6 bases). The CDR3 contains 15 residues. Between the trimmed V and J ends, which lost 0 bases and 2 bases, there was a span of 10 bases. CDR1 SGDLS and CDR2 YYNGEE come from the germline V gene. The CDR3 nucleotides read TGTGCCAGCAGCGTAGCGGCAGGGGCCACAGATACGCAGTATTTT. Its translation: CASSVAAGATDTQYF.